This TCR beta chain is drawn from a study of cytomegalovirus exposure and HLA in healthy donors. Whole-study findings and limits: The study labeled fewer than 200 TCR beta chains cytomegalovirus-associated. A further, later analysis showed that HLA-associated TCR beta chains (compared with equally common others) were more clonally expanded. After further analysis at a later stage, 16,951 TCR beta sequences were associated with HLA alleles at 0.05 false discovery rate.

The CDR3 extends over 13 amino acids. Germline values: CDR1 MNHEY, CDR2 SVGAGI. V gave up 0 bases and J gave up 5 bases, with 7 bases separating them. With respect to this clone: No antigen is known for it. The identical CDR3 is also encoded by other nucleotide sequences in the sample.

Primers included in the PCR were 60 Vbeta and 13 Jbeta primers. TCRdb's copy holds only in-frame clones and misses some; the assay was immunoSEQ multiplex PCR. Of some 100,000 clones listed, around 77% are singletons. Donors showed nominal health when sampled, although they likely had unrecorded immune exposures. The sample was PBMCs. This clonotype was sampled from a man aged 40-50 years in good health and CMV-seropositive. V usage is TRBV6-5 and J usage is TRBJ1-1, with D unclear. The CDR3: CASSYSRGTEAFF. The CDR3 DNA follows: TGTGCCAGCAGTTACTCAAGAGGGACTGAAGCTTTCTTT.